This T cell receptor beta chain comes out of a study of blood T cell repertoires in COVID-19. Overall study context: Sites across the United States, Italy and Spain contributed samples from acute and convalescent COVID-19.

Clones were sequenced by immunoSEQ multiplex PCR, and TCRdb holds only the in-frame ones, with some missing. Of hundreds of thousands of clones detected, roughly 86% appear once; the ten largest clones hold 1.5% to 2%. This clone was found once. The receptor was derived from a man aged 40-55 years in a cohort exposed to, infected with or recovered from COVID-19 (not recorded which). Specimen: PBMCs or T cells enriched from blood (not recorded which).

The CDR3 is CASSPGQHPYEQYF. The CDR3 DNA reads TGTGCCAGCAGTCCCGGACAGCACCCCTACGAGCAGTACTTC. The gene calls are TRBV28 and TRBJ2-7, with D possibly matching TRBD1 (6 bases). Germline V gene data show CDR1 as MDHEN and CDR2 as SYDVKM. The CDR3 loop spans 14 amino acids. V was shortened by 5 bases and J by 2 bases, with 13 bases between the two germline ends.